This T cell receptor beta chain was observed in a study of OX40 agonist ivuxolimab in advanced cancers. The overall study: Intravenous ivuxolimab at 0.01 to 10 mg/kg was given to patients every 2 weeks. Study results and limitations: Circulating CD4+ and CD8+ T cells showed clonal expansion by week 6 at 0.1 to 3.0 mg/kg.

Comment on this clone: What it binds is not known.

Produced via immunoSEQ multiplex PCR; TCRdb's table is partial and in-frame only. The repertoire holds 79,000 or so clones, with 85% as singletons. Trimming took off 2 bases at V and 0 bases at J, with 14 bases between the two ends. The CDR3 spans 17 residues. Germline CDR1 and CDR2: KGHSH and LQKENI. The input for sequencing was CD4+ or CD8+ T cells sorted from blood, taken in a trial of the OX40 agonist ivuxolimab. The chain uses TRBV18 and TRBJ2-1; tentatively, D is TRBD2 (5 bases). This TCR was sampled from an adult with an advanced solid tumor such as melanoma, head and neck, liver or kidney cancer. CDR3 amino acids: CASSPGSDWGSYNEQFF. The CDR3 DNA reads TGTGCCAGCTCACCAGGGTCGGACTGGGGCTCCTACAATGAGCAGTTCTTC.